The 2 T cell receptor beta chains below come from one sample, sequenced in a study of OX40 agonist ivuxolimab in advanced cancers. TCRdb's table, derived via immunoSEQ multiplex PCR, lists solely in-frame clones and lacks some. The data show tens of thousands of clones, approximately 90% seen once. The sequencing here drew on CD4+ or CD8+ T cells sorted from blood, taken in a trial of the OX40 agonist ivuxolimab. These receptors all come from an adult with an advanced solid tumor such as melanoma, head and neck, liver or kidney cancer.

The gene calls are TRBV9 and TRBJ1-2; D not certain. The CDR3 has 15 residues. Germline CDR1 is SGDLS and CDR2 is YYNGEE. The V end was cut by 0 bases, the J end by 7 bases, with 16 bases between. The CDR3 DNA sequence: TGTGCCAGCAGCGTAGGCGTGGCAGACGGCGGTGGCTACACCTTC. Protein: CASSVGVADGGGYTF. The full variable domain, completed using reference TRBV9 and TRBJ1-2, is DSGVTQTPKHLITATGQRVTLRCSPRSGDLSVYWYQQSLDQGLQFLIQYYNGEERAKGNILERFSAQQFPDLHSELNLSSLELGDSALYFCASSVGVADGGGYTFGSGTRLTVV.

DNA of the CDR3: TGTGCCAGCAGTTTGATGGGGTCCACCCCCTATGGCTACACCTTC. This sequence encodes CASSLMGSTPYGYTF. The V and J genes are TRBV27 and TRBJ1-2; D gene unclear. V lost 3 bases and J 4 bases, leaving 15 bases between the germline ends. This CDR3 has 15 residues. Germline-derived CDR1 and CDR2 are MNHEY and SMNVEV (reference sequence).